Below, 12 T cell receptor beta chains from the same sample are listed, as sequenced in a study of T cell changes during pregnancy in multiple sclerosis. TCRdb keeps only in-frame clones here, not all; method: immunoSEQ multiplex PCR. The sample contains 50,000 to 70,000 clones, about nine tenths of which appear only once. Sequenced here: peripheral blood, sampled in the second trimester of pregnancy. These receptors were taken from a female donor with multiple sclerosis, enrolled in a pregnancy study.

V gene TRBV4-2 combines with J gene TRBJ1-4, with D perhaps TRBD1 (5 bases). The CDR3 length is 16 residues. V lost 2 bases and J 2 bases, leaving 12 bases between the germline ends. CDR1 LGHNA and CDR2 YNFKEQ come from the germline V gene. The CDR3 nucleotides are TGTGCCAGCAGCCAATTCGGACAAGGGACTAATGAAAAACTGTTTTTT. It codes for CASSQFGQGTNEKLFF.

CDR3 region: CASSFSRQAVVGQPQHF. The CDR3 DNA follows: TGTGCCAGCAGTTTCTCGAGACAGGCGGTAGTTGGTCAGCCCCAGCATTTT. This chain connects TRBV28 to TRBJ1-5; D possibly corresponds to TRBD1 (6 bases). This CDR3 is 17 amino acids long. V shed 3 bases and J shed 6 bases, with 21 bases lying between them. Germline-derived CDR1 and CDR2 are MDHEN and SYDVKM. Combining the CDR3 with reference TRBV28 and TRBJ1-5 gives the whole variable domain DVKVTQSSRYLVKRTGEKVFLECVQDMDHENMFWYRQDPGLGLRLIYFSYDVKMKEKGDIPEGYSVSREKKERFSLILESASTNQTSMYLCASSFSRQAVVGQPQHFGDGTRLSIL.

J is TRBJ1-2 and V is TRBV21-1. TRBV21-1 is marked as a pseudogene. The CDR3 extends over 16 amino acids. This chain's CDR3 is CASSKVGREGNYGYTF. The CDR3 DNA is TGTGCCAGCAGCAAAGTCGGGCGGGAGGGTAACTATGGCTACACCTTC.

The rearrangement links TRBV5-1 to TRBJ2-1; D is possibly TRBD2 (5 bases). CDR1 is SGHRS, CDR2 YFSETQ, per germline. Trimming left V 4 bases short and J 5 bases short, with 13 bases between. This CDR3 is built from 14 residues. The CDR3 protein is CASSRGEVNNEQFF. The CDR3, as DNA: TGCGCCAGCAGCCGGGGAGAAGTAAACAATGAGCAGTTCTTC.

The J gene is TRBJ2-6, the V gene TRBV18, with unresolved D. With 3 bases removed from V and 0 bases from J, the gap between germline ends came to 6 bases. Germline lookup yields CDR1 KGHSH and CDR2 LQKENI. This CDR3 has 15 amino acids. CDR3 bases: TGTGCCAGCTCACCCAAAAACTCTGGGGCCAACGTCCTGACTTTC. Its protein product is CASSPKNSGANVLTF.

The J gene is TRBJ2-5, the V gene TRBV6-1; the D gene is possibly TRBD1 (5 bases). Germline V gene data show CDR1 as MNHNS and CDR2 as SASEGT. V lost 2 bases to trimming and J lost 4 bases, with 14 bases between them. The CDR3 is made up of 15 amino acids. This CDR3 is CASSEYAGFGETQYF. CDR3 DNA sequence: TGTGCCAGCAGTGAATACGCAGGGTTTGGAGAGACCCAGTACTTC.

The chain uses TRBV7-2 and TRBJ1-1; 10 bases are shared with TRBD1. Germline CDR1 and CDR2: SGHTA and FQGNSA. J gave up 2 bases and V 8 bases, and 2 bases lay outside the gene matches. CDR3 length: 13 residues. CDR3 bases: TGTGCCAGCTGGGACAGGGGTAACACTGAAGCTTTCTTT. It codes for CASWDRGNTEAFF.

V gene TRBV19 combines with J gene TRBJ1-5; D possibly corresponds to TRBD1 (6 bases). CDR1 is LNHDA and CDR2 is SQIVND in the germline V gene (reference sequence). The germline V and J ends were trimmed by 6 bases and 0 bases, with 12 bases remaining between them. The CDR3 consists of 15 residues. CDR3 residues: CASRTGGYSNQPQHF. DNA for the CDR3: TGTGCCAGTAGAACGGGGGGCTATAGCAATCAGCCCCAGCATTTT.

The CDR3 DNA is TGTGCCAGCAGCCAAGTCCTAGCGGGGCCTCAGGGGGTAGAGACCCAGTACTTC. It translates to CASSQVLAGPQGVETQYF. The chain couples TRBV14 to TRBJ2-5, with TRBD2 matching 9 bases. CDR1 SGHDN and CDR2 FVKESK come from the germline V gene. J lost 4 bases, V lost 1 base, and 13 bases had no gene match. The CDR3 has 18 amino acids. Using reference TRBV14 and TRBJ2-5 for the parts outside the CDR3, the full variable domain is EAGVTQFPSHSVIEKGQTVTLRCDPISGHDNLYWYRRVMGKEIKFLLHFVKESKQDESGMPNNRFLAERTGGTYSTLKVQPAELEDSGVYFCASSQVLAGPQGVETQYFGPGTRLLVL.

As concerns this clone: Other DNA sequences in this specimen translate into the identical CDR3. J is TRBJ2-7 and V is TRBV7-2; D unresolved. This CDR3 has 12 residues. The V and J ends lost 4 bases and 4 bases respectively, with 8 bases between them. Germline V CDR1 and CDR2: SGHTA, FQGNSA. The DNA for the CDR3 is TGTGCCAGCAGCTCAAGCCAATACGAGCAGTACTTC. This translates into CASSSSQYEQYF.

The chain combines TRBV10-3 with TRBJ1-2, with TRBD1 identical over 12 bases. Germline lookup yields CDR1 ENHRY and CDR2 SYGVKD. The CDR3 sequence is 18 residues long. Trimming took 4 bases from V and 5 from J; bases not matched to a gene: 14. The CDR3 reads CAISAGPPGTGGSYGYTF. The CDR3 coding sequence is TGTGCCATCAGTGCCGGTCCCCCCGGGACAGGGGGCTCTTATGGCTACACCTTC.

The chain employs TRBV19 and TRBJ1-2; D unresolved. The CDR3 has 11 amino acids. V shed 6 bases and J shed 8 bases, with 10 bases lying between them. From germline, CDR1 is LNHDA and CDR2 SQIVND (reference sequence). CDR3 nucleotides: TGTGCCAGTAGGCTAATGCGGGGCTACACCTTC. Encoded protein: CASRLMRGYTF.